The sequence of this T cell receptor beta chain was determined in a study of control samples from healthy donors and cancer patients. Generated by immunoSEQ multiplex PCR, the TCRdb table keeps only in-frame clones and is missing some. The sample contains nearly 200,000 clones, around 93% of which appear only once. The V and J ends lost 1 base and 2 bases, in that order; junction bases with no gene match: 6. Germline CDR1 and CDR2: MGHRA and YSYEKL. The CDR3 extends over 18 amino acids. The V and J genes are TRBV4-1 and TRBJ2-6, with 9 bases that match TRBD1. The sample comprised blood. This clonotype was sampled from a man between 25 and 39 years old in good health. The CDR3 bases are TGCGCCAGCAGCCAAGGACAGGGGGTGAGCGCTGGGGCCAACGTCCTGACTTTC. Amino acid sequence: CASSQGQGVSAGANVLTF.